This T cell receptor (beta chain) was retrieved from a study of blood T cell repertoires in COVID-19 (dated by TCRdb to 2018 to 2020). Background for the entire study: Collaborator samples came from the United States, Italy and Spain and covered acute and convalescent phases of COVID-19. Where available, HLA class I and class II types were taken from metadata supplied by the sample provider and were not determined by assay-based typing. The samples were drawn from two sources: the first 160 participants of the ongoing ImmuneRACE study, and 1,000 to 1,500 subjects contributed by 6 global collaborators. Sample metadata almost always included a de-identified subject ID, COVID-19 status, age in years and sex. The material from the prospective study consisted of cDNA or gDNA derived from T cells, B-cell-depleted T cells, or PBMCs. The repertoires were released in a freely available public database meant as a resource for research on the immune response to SARS-CoV-2. Deeply sampled blood TCRbeta repertoires from subjects exposed to, actively infected with, or recovered from COVID-19 were included in the dataset. General conclusions and limits of the study: The quantity of clinical and demographic metadata differed by source and by participant and was supplied without curation.

As regards this clone: The antigen it binds to is not known. One base away there is no much larger clone; base qualities are not given.

Looking up the germline V gene yields CDR1 SGHTA and CDR2 FQGNSA. Cut back by 4 bases and 2 bases, the V and J ends lie 9 bases apart. From the cysteine up to the phenylalanine, the CDR3 has a length of 13 residues. Only the CDR3 DNA stays, 39 bases, in frame from base 1. In the prospective study, participants were about 18 to 100 years old, resided in about two dozen geographic areas of the United States, and were enrolled through a virtual design. Cohort assignment in the prospective study relied on participant-reported clinical history from a screening survey and a study questionnaire. Recovered participants in ImmuneRACE Cohort 3 were defined by two consecutive negative NP/OP PCR tests, clearance by a healthcare professional, or resolution of symptoms. Mobile phlebotomists in the prospective study collected whole blood, serum and a nasopharyngeal or oropharyngeal swab from every participant. Over a roughly two-month period, participants in the prospective study had the option of providing additional blood draws and questionnaires. Blood samples from the prospective study were shipped frozen or at room temperature prior to DNA extraction.

The immunoSEQ Assay, a bias-controlled multiplex PCR, was used to amplify TCRbeta CDR3 regions from genomic DNA. On the study's bioinformatics: Within the assay, amplification of reference gene primers was used to estimate how many nucleated cells each sample contained. Sequence reads were collapsed and filtered to measure the absolute abundance of every unique TCRbeta CDR3 rearrangement. Productive Simpson clonality was computed per sample as the square root of Simpson's diversity index over productive rearrangements. This immuneACCESS table, as held by TCRdb, lists in-frame sequences with V and J called but not all clones. Of the missing ones, under half trace to an unresolved V gene in checked studies; the others have no known cause. V, J and clone size were drawn from that table, and D and trimming were deduced from the DNA. The table for this sample lists 200,000 to 300,000 clones; 86% of them were counted only once. Together, the top ten hold approximately 1.6% of the sample.

This TCR was sampled from a man aged 35 to 55 who had recovered from COVID-19. The sample was PBMCs or T cells enriched from blood (not recorded which). The V and J genes are TRBV7-2 and TRBJ2-7, with the D gene call left open. At the DNA level, the sequence is TGTGCCAGCAGCTGGCACAAACCCTACGAGCAGTACTTC. It specifies CASSWHKPYEQYF. The reference TRBV7-2 and TRBJ2-7 proteins fill in what lies around the CDR3, so the full variable domain reads GAGVSQSPSNKVTEKGKDVELRCDPISGHTALYWYRQSLGQGLEFLIYFQGNSAPDKSGLPSDRFSAERTGGSVSTLTIQRTQQEDSAVYLCASSWHKPYEQYFGPGTRLTVT.